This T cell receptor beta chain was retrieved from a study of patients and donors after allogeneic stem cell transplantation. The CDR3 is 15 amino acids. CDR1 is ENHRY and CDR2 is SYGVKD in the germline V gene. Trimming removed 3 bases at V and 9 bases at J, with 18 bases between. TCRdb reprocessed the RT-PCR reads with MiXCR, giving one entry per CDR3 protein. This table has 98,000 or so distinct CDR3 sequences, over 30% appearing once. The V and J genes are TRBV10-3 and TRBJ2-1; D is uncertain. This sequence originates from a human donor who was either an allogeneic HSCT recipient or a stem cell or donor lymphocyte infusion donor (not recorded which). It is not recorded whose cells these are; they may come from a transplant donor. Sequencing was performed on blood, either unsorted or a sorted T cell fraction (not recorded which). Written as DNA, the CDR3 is TGTGCCATCAGTGACCTTACCCTAGGTTCCCTTGAGCAGTTCTTC. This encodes CAISDLTLGSLEQFF.